This entry describes one TCR beta chain. V trimming: 1 base; J trimming: 1 base; junction bases outside the gene matches: 6. The germline V gene encodes CDR1 KGHDR and CDR2 SFDVKD. This CDR3 comprises 17 residues. Clones were read by immunoSEQ multiplex PCR, and TCRdb kept only the in-frame ones, dropping some. Among under 250,000 clones, approximately 88% were seen once, and the ten largest hold approximately 3.7%. The data belong to a study of blood T cell repertoires in COVID-19. The chain uses TRBV24-1 and TRBJ2-3; 8 nucleotides line up with TRBD2. The clonotype was recovered from a woman between 25 and 40 years old who had been exposed to COVID-19. Input material: PBMCs or T cells enriched from blood (not recorded which). The CDR3 bases are TGTGCCACCAGTGATTTTGGACGGGAGGGAGGCACAGATACGCAGTATTTT. Its protein product is CATSDFGREGGTDTQYF.